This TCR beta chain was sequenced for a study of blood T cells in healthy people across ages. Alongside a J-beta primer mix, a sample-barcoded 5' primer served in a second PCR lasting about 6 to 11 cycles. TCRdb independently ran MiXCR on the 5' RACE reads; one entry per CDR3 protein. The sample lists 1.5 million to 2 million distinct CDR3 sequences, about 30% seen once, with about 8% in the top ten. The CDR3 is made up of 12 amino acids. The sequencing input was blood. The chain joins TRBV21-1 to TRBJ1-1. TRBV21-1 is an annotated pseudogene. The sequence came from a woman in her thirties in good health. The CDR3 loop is CASSVRNTEAFF. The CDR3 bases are TGTGCCAGCAGCGTACGGAACACTGAAGCTTTCTTT.